The rows below give T cell receptor beta chains drawn from one sample of a study of neurological immune-mediated disorders. Using its own MiXCR run on the 5' RACE reads, TCRdb lists one record per CDR3 protein. This table has tens of thousands of distinct CDR3 sequences, 13% to 15% appearing once. Sequencing used PBMCs. Every receptor here comes from a woman in her fifties or sixties with HTLV-1-associated myelopathy (HAM/TSP). CDR3s include the opening cysteine and the closing phenylalanine or tryptophan. The D gene is left open where the match is weak. Rows give clone size only sometimes, using once, few, many, or a class for an expanded clone.

d_call	clone_size	v_call	j_call	cdr3_aa	cdr3_nt
TRBD1	many	TRBV20-1	TRBJ2-1	CSAGGRGREFEQFF	TGCAGTGCTGGGGGCAGGGGGAGAGAATTTGAGCAGTTCTTC
TRBD1	many	TRBV7-9	TRBJ2-3	CASRTDRGADTQYF	TGTGCCAGCAGAACTGACAGGGGCGCAGATACGCAGTATTTT
TRBD1	many	TRBV12-3/TRBV12-4	TRBJ1-5	CASRFRDRGQQPQHF	TGTGCCAGCAGATTCCGGGACAGGGGACAGCAGCCCCAGCATTTT
.	many	TRBV9	TRBJ2-2	CASSVGEGRTGELFF	TGTGCCAGCAGCGTAGGTGAGGGGCGAACCGGGGAGCTGTTTTTT
.	many	TRBV7-6	TRBJ1-2	CASSLAPGRGYTF	TGTGCCAGCAGCTTAGCGCCTGGGAGAGGCTACACCTTC
TRBD2	many	TRBV20-1	TRBJ2-1	CSATSGGYNEQFF	TGCAGCGCTACTAGCGGGGGGTACAATGAGCAGTTCTTC
.	many	TRBV29-1	TRBJ2-2	CSVGVGGLSTGELFF	TGCAGCGTTGGGGTGGGGGGGCTGAGCACCGGGGAGCTGTTTTTT
.	.	TRBV5-1	TRBJ2-5	CASSLIPGVQETQYF	TGCGCCAGCAGCTTAATACCGGGAGTCCAAGAGACCCAGTACTTC
TRBD1	many	TRBV29-1	TRBJ1-1	CSVGIGTANTEAFF	TGCAGCGTCGGAATCGGGACAGCGAACACTGAAGCTTTCTTT
.	many	TRBV5-1	TRBJ1-1	CASSSSPAGGAAEAFF	TGCGCCAGCAGCTCGTCACCCGCAGGTGGGGCGGCTGAAGCTTTCTTT
.	many	TRBV5-1	TRBJ2-3	CASSLLTDTQYF	TGCGCCAGCAGCTTGCTAACAGATACGCAGTATTTT
TRBD1	many	TRBV7-8	TRBJ2-1	CASSLVAGGRNEQFF	TGTGCCAGCAGCTTAGTTGCAGGGGGACGAAATGAGCAGTTCTTC
.	many	TRBV15	TRBJ2-6	CATSSVFSGANVLTF	TGTGCCACCAGCAGCGTATTCTCTGGGGCCAACGTCCTGACTTTC
.	.	TRBV6-1	TRBJ1-5	CASSAGMRQPQHF	TGTGCCAGCAGTGCGGGTATGCGTCAGCCCCAGCATTTT
.	many	TRBV20-1	TRBJ1-2	CSPQTGIGMGYTF	TGCAGCCCACAGACCGGGATCGGAATGGGCTACACCTTC
.	many	TRBV10-3	TRBJ2-2	CAIKGTGELFF	TGTGCCATCAAGGGCACCGGGGAGCTGTTTTTT
TRBD2	many	TRBV27	TRBJ2-5	CASSFSSGGTQETQYF	TGTGCCAGCAGTTTTTCTAGCGGGGGGACCCAAGAGACCCAGTACTTC
TRBD1	many	TRBV18	TRBJ1-1	CASSPGQGTEAFF	TGTGCCAGCTCACCGGGACAGGGGACTGAAGCTTTCTTT
.	many	TRBV2	TRBJ1-1	CASSETRSTEAFF	TGTGCCAGCAGTGAAACACGGAGCACTGAAGCTTTCTTT
TRBD1	many	TRBV5-1	TRBJ2-1	CASSLPGQGVNEQFF	TGCGCCAGCAGCTTGCCGGGACAGGGGGTGAATGAGCAGTTCTTC
TRBD1	many	TRBV6-5	TRBJ1-2	CASSPGTVYGYTF	TGTGCCAGCAGTCCCGGGACAGTCTATGGCTACACCTTC
.	many	TRBV27	TRBJ2-7	CASSFWGAEQYF	TGTGCCAGCAGTTTTTGGGGAGCCGAGCAGTACTTC
TRBD1	many	TRBV4-3	TRBJ2-7	CASSKGQGANNEQYF	TGCGCCAGCAGCAAGGGACAGGGGGCTAACAACGAGCAGTACTTC